This T cell receptor beta chain was recorded in a study of T cell clonality in common variable immunodeficiency (dated by TCRdb to 2013 to 2016). The study at large found these results: According to the authors, figuring out what caused the increased clonality in CVID would require sequencing the repertoires of T cell subpopulations. Compared with healthy controls, CVID subjects showed increased TCRbeta clonality (t-test p = 0.018), a feature most characteristic of about a third of subjects. Fewer TCRbeta clones were shared among CVID subjects than among healthy controls (p < 0.0001). Even though DNA input was the same, control samples had an average of around 78,000 unique sequences each, compared with roughly 30,000 in CVID samples. Differences among patients in the CVID cohort limited the correlations between repertoire features and clinical complications. Fewer deletions and N-nucleotide insertions were reportedly observed in CVID TCRbeta sequences, and highly modified clones with 13 or more V deletions were reportedly absent from CVID TCRbeta sequences.

This clone has ten or more counts. Its antigen target is currently unknown. The sequence runs out 3 residues before the end of the CDR3; the remainder is reconstructed from the germline J gene. Both CVID patients and healthy controls were predominantly of Caucasian heritage. From each donor, about 5 to 8.5 ml of heparinized peripheral whole blood was collected. Genomic DNA from adults with common variable immune deficiency (CVID) and from healthy adult controls was the source for sequencing TCRbeta CDR3 repertoires. The control group comprised around 22 healthy adult volunteers, roughly twelve female and about 10 male, aged roughly 23 to 70 years with a mean age of roughly 32. Diluted blood was density-centrifuged over Hypaque 1077 or Ficoll-Paque to isolate peripheral blood mononuclear cells. Genomic DNA was extracted from unsorted mononuclear cells by Qiagen column purification or by a centrifugation-based method.

Sequences MNHEY (CDR1) and SVGEGT (CDR2) are obtained from the germline V gene. The CDR3 numbers 14 residues from cysteine through phenylalanine. The 33 bases shown cover part of the CDR3, and their frame starts at base 1. The germline ends are 7 bases apart after V is trimmed by 1 base and J by 2 bases. CVID samples and control samples contributed equivalent amounts of genomic DNA as sequencing input. For every sample, a 60 bp segment covering the rearranged TCRbeta CDR3 region was amplified and then sequenced. The immunoSEQ assay, a bias-corrected multiplex PCR combined with high-throughput sequencing, was used for TCRbeta amplification. The original pipeline was this. Every unique nucleotide sequence was considered a clone and was annotated with V, D and J genes, copy number and frequency. Sequences were labeled productive if in frame, and non-productive if out of frame or containing stop codons. As previously described, clonality was computed from Shannon's entropy. Mean CDR3 Kyte-Doolittle hydropathy was derived from the predicted amino acid sequences of productive clones. The R hclust function was used to hierarchically cluster scaled V gene usage with Manhattan distance and complete linkage. Sharing of clones by CDR3 amino acid sequence was evaluated through resampling of 12 repertoires per group over 100 rounds. Repertoires were searched for 70 published EBV-specific and 245 published CMV-specific TCRbeta sequences. A couple of CVID samples that yielded fewer than 10,000 sequences were excluded from the analysis, so 40 to 50 CVID repertoires were retained. What TCRdb holds here is the immuneACCESS table cut down to in-frame rearrangements. Part of the clones is not present; checked against another copy, under half of the missing clones reflect an unresolved V gene, and the others are unexplained. From that table come the V and J calls and clone size; the DNA was used to work out D and trimming. The table records about 45,000 clones for this sample, and not one of them appears only once. Together, the top ten hold 10% of the sample.

The sample taken for sequencing was peripheral blood mononuclear cells. This TCR derives from a person aged 18-70 years in good health. The rearrangement joined TRBV6-2 or TRBV6-3 to TRBJ2-3; the D gene remains uncertain. Partial CDR3 DNA: TGTGCCAGCAGTTACTACAGATTCACAGATACG. This sequence encodes CASSYYRFTDT. From start to end, the CDR3 is CASSYYRFTDTQYF.